This TCR beta chain appears in the sequencing data of a study of blood T cell repertoires in COVID-19 (dated by TCRdb to the early 2020s). With regard to the full study: Samples from collaborators originated in the United States, Italy and Spain and spanned both the acute and convalescent phases of COVID-19. The material from the prospective study consisted of cDNA or gDNA derived from T cells, B-cell-depleted T cells, or PBMCs. Deeply sampled blood TCRbeta repertoires from subjects exposed to, actively infected with, or recovered from COVID-19 were included in the dataset. A freely available public database, intended as a resource for researchers studying the immune response to SARS-CoV-2, is where the repertoires were released. Samples came from the ongoing ImmuneRACE study (first 160 participants) plus 1,254 subjects from 6 global collaborators. Sample metadata almost always included a de-identified subject ID, COVID-19 status, age in years and sex. Where HLA class I and class II types were available, the types were taken from metadata supplied by the sample provider, not from assay-based typing.

The full study reports these points: Clinical and demographic metadata were provided uncurated, with the amount varying by source and participant.

Enrolling through a virtual design, the prospective study's participants ranged in age from roughly 18 to 89 years and lived across some 22 United States geographic areas. In the prospective study, participants were assigned to cohorts based on the clinical history participants reported in a screening survey and a study questionnaire. In the prospective study, mobile phlebotomists collected whole blood, serum and a nasopharyngeal or oropharyngeal swab from each participant. Additional blood draws and questionnaires over a 2-month period could optionally be provided by prospective study participants. Prospective study blood samples were shipped either frozen or at room temperature before DNA extraction. For this clone: This receptor's antigen is unknown. No quality values exist for individual bases; no much larger clone is one base distant.

CDR1 and CDR2, per the germline V gene (reference sequence), are LNHDA and SQIVND. The CDR3 spans 15 residues, from the cysteine through the phenylalanine. Only CDR3 DNA is held: 45 bases, read in frame from base 1. V lost 4 bases and J lost 5 bases, and the count of bases not matched to a germline gene is 4. The immunoSEQ Assay, a bias-controlled multiplex PCR, was used to amplify TCRbeta CDR3 regions from genomic DNA. The authors' pipeline ran thus. The number of nucleated cells in each sample was estimated from the amplification of reference gene primers within the assay. To quantify the absolute abundance of each unique TCRbeta CDR3 rearrangement, sequence reads were collapsed and filtered. For each sample, productive Simpson clonality was calculated as the square root of Simpson's diversity index over productive rearrangements. TCRdb re-hosts the immuneACCESS table, in-frame sequences only. Its copies lack some clones; in the studies checked, an unresolved V gene accounts for under half of them, and the cause for the rest is not known. The V and J calls and the clone size are those of that table, but D and trimming were determined from the DNA. Counted in this sample were about 180,000 clones; roughly nine tenths of them appeared once. The top ten clonotypes cover approximately 2.3% of the sample.

Sequences were obtained from PBMCs or T cells enriched from blood (not recorded which). This TCR derives from a woman in her thirties or forties with acute COVID-19. The rearranged segments are TRBV19 and TRBJ1-4, and 10 junctional nucleotides match TRBD1. The encoded CDR3 is CASSTKGQGNEKLFF. The bases read TGTGCCAGTAGTACCAAGGGACAGGGGAATGAAAAACTGTTTTTT.